The present T cell receptor beta chain was sequenced within a study of T-cell memory formation after mild COVID-19. Findings of the study overall: Day 15 to 85 contracting clones showed balanced CD4/CD8; day 15 to 37 expanders favored CD4+.

TCR alpha and TCR beta cDNA libraries carrying sample barcodes and UMIs were produced by 5'RACE using constant-segment primers. TCRdb called the 5' RACE reads again in MiXCR, with one record for every CDR3 protein. The sample shows roughly 110,000 distinct CDR3 sequences, 13% to 15% of them seen only once. CDR1 and CDR2 from the germline V gene are MGHRA and YSYEKL. The CDR3 totals 14 residues. Between the trimmed V and J ends, which lost 3 bases and 3 bases, there was a span of 11 bases. With respect to this clonotype: What it recognizes is unknown.

The sequence was obtained from a man younger than 35 who had mild COVID-19 (a few samples of this study predate the infection). Cell type and time point are not known. The V call is TRBV4-1, the J call TRBJ1-1; D remains unclear. The sample was PBMCs or a T cell subset sorted from them (not recorded which). CDR3 residues: CASSQGTVYTEAFF. In nucleotides, the CDR3 is TGCGCCAGCAGCCAGGGAACAGTATACACTGAAGCTTTCTTT.